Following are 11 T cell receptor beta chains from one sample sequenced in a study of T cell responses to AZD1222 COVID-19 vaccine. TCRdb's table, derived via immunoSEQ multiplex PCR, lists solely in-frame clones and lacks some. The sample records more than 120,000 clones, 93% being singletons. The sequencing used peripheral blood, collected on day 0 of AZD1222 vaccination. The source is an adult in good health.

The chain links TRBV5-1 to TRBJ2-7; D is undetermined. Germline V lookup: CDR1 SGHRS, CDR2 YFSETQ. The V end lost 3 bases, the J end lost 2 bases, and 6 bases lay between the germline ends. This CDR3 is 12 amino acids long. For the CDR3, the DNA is TGCGCCAGCAGCTACAATACCTACGAGCAGTACTTC. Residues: CASSYNTYEQYF. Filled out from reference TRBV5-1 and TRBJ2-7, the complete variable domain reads KAGVTQTPRYLIKTRGQQVTLSCSPISGHRSVSWYQQTPGQGLQFLFEYFSETQRNKGNFPGRFSGRQFSNSRSEMNVSTLELGDSALYLCASSYNTYEQYFGPGTRLTVT.

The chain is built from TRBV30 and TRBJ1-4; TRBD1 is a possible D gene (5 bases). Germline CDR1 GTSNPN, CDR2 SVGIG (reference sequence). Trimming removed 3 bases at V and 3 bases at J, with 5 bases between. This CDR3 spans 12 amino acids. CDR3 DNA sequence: TGTGCCTGGAGGACAGCTAATGAAAAACTGTTTTTT. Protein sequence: CAWRTANEKLFF.

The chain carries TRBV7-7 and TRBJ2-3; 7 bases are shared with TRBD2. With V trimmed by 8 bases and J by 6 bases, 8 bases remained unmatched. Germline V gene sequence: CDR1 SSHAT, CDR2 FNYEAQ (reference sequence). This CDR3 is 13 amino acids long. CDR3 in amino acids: CASGTSVYDTQYF. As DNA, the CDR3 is TGTGCCAGCGGAACTAGCGTATATGATACGCAGTATTTT. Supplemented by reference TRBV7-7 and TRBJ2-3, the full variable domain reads GAGVSQSPRYKVTKRGQDVTLRCDPISSHATLYWYQQALGQGPEFLTYFNYEAQPDKSGLPSDRFSAERPEGSISTLTIQRTEQRDSAMYRCASGTSVYDTQYFGPGTRLTVL.

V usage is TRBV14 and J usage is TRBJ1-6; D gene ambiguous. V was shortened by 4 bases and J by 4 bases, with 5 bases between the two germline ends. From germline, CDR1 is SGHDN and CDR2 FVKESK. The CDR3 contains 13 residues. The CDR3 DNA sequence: TGTGCCAGCAGCCCCATTTATAATTCACCCCTCCACTTT. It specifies CASSPIYNSPLHF. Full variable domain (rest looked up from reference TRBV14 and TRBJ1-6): EAGVTQFPSHSVIEKGQTVTLRCDPISGHDNLYWYRRVMGKEIKFLLHFVKESKQDESGMPNNRFLAERTGGTYSTLKVQPAELEDSGVYFCASSPIYNSPLHFGNGTRLTVT.

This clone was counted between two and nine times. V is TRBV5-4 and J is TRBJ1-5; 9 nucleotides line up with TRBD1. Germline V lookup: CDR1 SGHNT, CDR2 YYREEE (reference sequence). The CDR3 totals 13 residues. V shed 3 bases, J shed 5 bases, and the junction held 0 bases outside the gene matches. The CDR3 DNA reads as TGTGCCAGCAGCTGGGACAGGGATCAGCCCCAGCATTTT. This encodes CASSWDRDQPQHF.

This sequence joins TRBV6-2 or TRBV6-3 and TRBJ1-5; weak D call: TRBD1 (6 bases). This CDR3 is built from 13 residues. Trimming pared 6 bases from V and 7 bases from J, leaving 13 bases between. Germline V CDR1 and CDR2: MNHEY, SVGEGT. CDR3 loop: CASSNRVHQPQHF. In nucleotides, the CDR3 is TGTGCCAGCAGCAACAGGGTGCACCAGCCCCAGCATTTT.

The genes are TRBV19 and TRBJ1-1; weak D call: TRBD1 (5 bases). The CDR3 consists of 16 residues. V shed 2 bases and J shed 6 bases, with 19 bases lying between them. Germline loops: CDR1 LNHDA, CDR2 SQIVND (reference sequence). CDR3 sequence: CASSIPVGQGGAEAFF. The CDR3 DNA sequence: TGTGCCAGTAGTATACCTGTTGGGCAGGGTGGCGCTGAAGCTTTCTTT. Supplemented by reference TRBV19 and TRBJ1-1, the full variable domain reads DGGITQSPKYLFRKEGQNVTLSCEQNLNHDAMYWYRQDPGQGLRLIYYSQIVNDFQKGDIAEGYSVSREKKESFPLTVTSAQKNPTAFYLCASSIPVGQGGAEAFFGQGTRLTVV.

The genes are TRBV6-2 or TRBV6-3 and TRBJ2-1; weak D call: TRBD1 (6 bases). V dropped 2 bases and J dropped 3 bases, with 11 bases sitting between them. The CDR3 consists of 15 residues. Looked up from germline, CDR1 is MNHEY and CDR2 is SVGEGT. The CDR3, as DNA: TGTGCCAGCAGTTACGAGGGGGTTAGCTACAATGAGCAGTTCTTC. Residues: CASSYEGVSYNEQFF.

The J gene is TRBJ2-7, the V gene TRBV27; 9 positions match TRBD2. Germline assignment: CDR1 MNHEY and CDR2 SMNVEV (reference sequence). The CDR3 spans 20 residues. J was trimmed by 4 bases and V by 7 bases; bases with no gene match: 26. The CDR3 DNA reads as TGTGCCAGCACCCCTTTAACCCGGACGAGGGGCGGGAGGGCGCCGTACGAGCAGTACTTC. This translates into CASTPLTRTRGGRAPYEQYF.

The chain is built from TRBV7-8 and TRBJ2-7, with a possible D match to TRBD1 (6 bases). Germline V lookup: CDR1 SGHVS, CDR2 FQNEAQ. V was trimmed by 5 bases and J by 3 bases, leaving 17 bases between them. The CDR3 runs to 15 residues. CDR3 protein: CASSLLERGSYEQYF. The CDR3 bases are TGTGCCAGCAGCCTACTCGAAAGGGGGAGCTACGAGCAGTACTTC. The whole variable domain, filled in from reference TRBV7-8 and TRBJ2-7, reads GAGVSQSPRYKVAKRGQDVALRCDPISGHVSLFWYQQALGQGPEFLTYFQNEAQLDKSGLPSDRFFAERPEGSVSTLKIQRTQQEDSAVYLCASSLLERGSYEQYFGPGTRLTVT.

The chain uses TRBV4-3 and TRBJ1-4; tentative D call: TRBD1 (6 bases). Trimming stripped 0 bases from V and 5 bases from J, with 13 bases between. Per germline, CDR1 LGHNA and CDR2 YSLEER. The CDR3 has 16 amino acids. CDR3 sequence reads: CASSQEEAGVNEKLFF. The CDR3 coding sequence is TGCGCCAGCAGCCAAGAGGAAGCAGGGGTGAATGAAAAACTGTTTTTT.